A selection of T cell receptor beta chains follows, all from one sample in a study of T cell changes during pregnancy in multiple sclerosis. The table came from immunoSEQ multiplex PCR; TCRdb's copy has only in-frame clones and leaves some out. This sample carries tens of thousands of clones, 90% of them seen once, and the ten largest clones take around 1.5%. The sequences come from peripheral blood, collected in the third trimester of pregnancy. Receptor source: a female donor with multiple sclerosis, enrolled in a pregnancy study. CDR3s include the opening cysteine and the closing phenylalanine or tryptophan. A D gene is named only where the DNA matches it firmly. Not every row has a clone size; where given, it reads once, few, many or a size class.

v_call	d_call	j_call	clone_size	cdr3_nt	cdr3_aa
TRBV20-1	.	TRBJ2-1	.	TGCAGTGCAGCGAACGGAGGCGAGCAGTTCTTC	CSAANGGEQFF
TRBV14	TRBD1	TRBJ1-2	few	TGTGCCAGCAGCCAAGGGACAGGGATTTTCTATGGCTACACCTTC	CASSQGTGIFYGYTF
TRBV9	TRBD1	TRBJ2-7	.	TGTGCCAGCAGCGTGGGGGACAGAGCCTACGAGCAGTACTTC	CASSVGDRAYEQYF
TRBV7-9	.	TRBJ2-7	few	TGTGCCAGCAGCCCCCGGACAGCCTACGAGCAGTACTTC	CASSPRTAYEQYF
TRBV30	TRBD2	TRBJ2-1	.	TGTGCCTGGAGCGCCCTAGCGGGAGGGTTTGAGCAGTTCTTC	CAWSALAGGFEQFF
TRBV2	.	TRBJ1-5	few	TGTGCCAGCAGTGAATTAGGGGGACATCAGCCCCAGCATTTT	CASSELGGHQPQHF
TRBV2	TRBD2	TRBJ2-7	.	TGTGCCCGAGGGGAGCTAGCGGGAATAAACCGCGAGCAGTACTTC	CARGELAGINREQYF
TRBV19	TRBD1	TRBJ1-2	.	TGTGCCAGTAGAAATATGGGACAGCTTAACTATGGCTACACCTTC	CASRNMGQLNYGYTF
TRBV5-1	.	TRBJ2-5	.	TGCGCCAGCAGCTTGGCCGAGGGGACTTCAGAGACCCAGTACTTC	CASSLAEGTSETQYF
TRBV7-8	TRBD2	TRBJ2-1	.	TGTGCCAGCGGCCCTTATCGGGGGGAGTACAATGAGCAGTTCTTC	CASGPYRGEYNEQFF
TRBV5-1	TRBD2	TRBJ2-1	.	TGCGCCAGCAGCCTGCTAGCGGGGGGAGCCCACAATGAGCAGTTCTTC	CASSLLAGGAHNEQFF
TRBV27	TRBD1	TRBJ1-5	.	TGTGCCAGCAGTTTATCAGGAATATTGGGACAGGGCGATCAGCCCCAGCATTTT	CASSLSGILGQGDQPQHF
TRBV13	.	TRBJ1-1	.	TGTGCCAGCAGCCACGCAGGCCGAATGAACACTGAAGCTTTCTTT	CASSHAGRMNTEAFF
TRBV4-3	TRBD1	TRBJ2-7	.	TGCGCCAGCAGCCAAGATAGGACAGGGCTATCCTACGAGCAGTACTTC	CASSQDRTGLSYEQYF